The rows below give T cell receptor beta chains drawn from one sample of a study of tumor-infiltrating lymphocytes in primary liver carcinoma. Using its own MiXCR run on the multiplex PCR reads, TCRdb lists one record per CDR3 protein. The table shows almost 200,000 distinct CDR3 sequences, with less than 65% occurring only once. The sequencing input was peripheral blood. The receptors here all came from a woman aged 60 to 75 with primary liver carcinoma and hepatitis B virus infection. Both conserved end residues are part of each CDR3. Each record gives: CDR3 length, V gene, J gene, D gene, clone size, CDR3 DNA, CDR3 protein. The D gene is left open where the match is weak. Not all rows give a size; the values are once, few, many and, for expanded clones, a class.

CDR3 length: 16
V gene: TRBV11-2
J gene: TRBJ2-3
D gene: .
clone size: .
CDR3 DNA: TGTGCTAGCAGCTTAGATGGCCTAGGTCGTAGGGGTACGCAGTATTTT
CDR3 protein: CASSLDGLGRRGTQYF

CDR3 length: 17
V gene: TRBV28
J gene: TRBJ1-6
D gene: .
clone size: few
CDR3 DNA: TGTGCCAGCAGTTATCTCCCCCCCGCAAGATCCTCCTCACCCCTCCACTTT
CDR3 protein: CASSYLPPARSSSPLHF

CDR3 length: 15
V gene: TRBV5-1
J gene: TRBJ2-2
D gene: TRBD2
clone size: .
CDR3 DNA: TGCGCCAGCAGCGGCAGCGGGAGGGGGACCGGGGAGCTGTTTTTT
CDR3 protein: CASSGSGRGTGELFF

CDR3 length: 15
V gene: TRBV29-1
J gene: TRBJ2-1
D gene: TRBD2
clone size: .
CDR3 DNA: TGCAGCATTGACTCCCGACTAGCGGGAGGAGTTGAGCGGTTCTTC
CDR3 protein: CSIDSRLAGGVERFF

CDR3 length: 17
V gene: TRBV28
J gene: TRBJ2-1
D gene: TRBD1
clone size: few
CDR3 DNA: TGTGCCAGCAGTTCACTCACACGGGACAGATCCTACAATGAGCAGTTCTTC
CDR3 protein: CASSSLTRDRSYNEQFF

CDR3 length: 13
V gene: TRBV7-3
J gene: TRBJ2-2
D gene: .
clone size: once
CDR3 DNA: TGTGCCAGCAGGACTGGAAACACCGGGGAGCTGTTTTTT
CDR3 protein: CASRTGNTGELFF

CDR3 length: 17
V gene: TRBV11-3
J gene: TRBJ2-7
D gene: .
clone size: .
CDR3 DNA: TGTGCCAGCGGCTTAGCTTTGGGATCTAGAGGGAACTACGAGCAGTACTTC
CDR3 protein: CASGLALGSRGNYEQYF

CDR3 length: 14
V gene: TRBV29-1
J gene: TRBJ2-1
D gene: .
clone size: .
CDR3 DNA: TGCAGCATTGAACCGACAGGATCAGGCAATGAACAGTTCTTC
CDR3 protein: CSIEPTGSGNEQFF

CDR3 length: 16
V gene: TRBV5-5
J gene: TRBJ2-2
D gene: TRBD1
clone size: many
CDR3 DNA: TGTGCCAGCAGCCCCCGGGACAGACCGAACACCGGGGAGCTGTTTTTT
CDR3 protein: CASSPRDRPNTGELFF

CDR3 length: 15
V gene: TRBV12-3/TRBV12-4
J gene: TRBJ2-1
D gene: TRBD2
clone size: .
CDR3 DNA: TGTGCCAGCAATTTAGTACTAGCGGGGTACAATGAGCAGTTCTTC
CDR3 protein: CASNLVLAGYNEQFF

CDR3 length: 11
V gene: TRBV7-9
J gene: TRBJ2-7
D gene: .
clone size: .
CDR3 DNA: TGTGCCAACAGCCGACTCGGGGAGCAGTACTTC
CDR3 protein: CANSRLGEQYF

CDR3 length: 16
V gene: TRBV4-1
J gene: TRBJ1-5
D gene: .
clone size: few
CDR3 DNA: TGCGCCAGCAGCCAGGGTCTGGGGGATGGGAATCAGCCCCAGCATTTT
CDR3 protein: CASSQGLGDGNQPQHF

CDR3 length: 11
V gene: TRBV30
J gene: TRBJ2-1
D gene: .
clone size: few
CDR3 DNA: TGTGCCTGGAGCGACATCAATGAGCAGTTCTTC
CDR3 protein: CAWSDINEQFF

CDR3 length: 14
V gene: TRBV28
J gene: TRBJ1-1
D gene: .
clone size: once
CDR3 DNA: TGTGCCAGCAGTTATCGGGGTAAAACGACTGAAGTTTTCTTT
CDR3 protein: CASSYRGKTTEVFF

CDR3 length: 13
V gene: TRBV29-1
J gene: TRBJ2-3
D gene: .
clone size: once
CDR3 DNA: TGCAGCGTTAACGAACTAGCAGCAGTTACGCAGTATTTT
CDR3 protein: CSVNELAAVTQYF

CDR3 length: 17
V gene: TRBV11-2
J gene: TRBJ2-7
D gene: .
clone size: .
CDR3 DNA: TGTGTCAGCAGCTTACACCTTTTAGGGGCCGTGGGAGGTGAGCAGTACTTC
CDR3 protein: CVSSLHLLGAVGGEQYF

CDR3 length: 14
V gene: TRBV5-4
J gene: TRBJ2-1
D gene: .
clone size: few
CDR3 DNA: TGTGCCAGCAGCGATCCGCTTGTGGGGAATGAGCAGTTCTTC
CDR3 protein: CASSDPLVGNEQFF

CDR3 length: 17
V gene: TRBV24-1
J gene: TRBJ2-1
D gene: .
clone size: .
CDR3 DNA: TGTGCCACCAGTGACCCCGACGATCCGACAGGATACAATGAGCAGTTCTTC
CDR3 protein: CATSDPDDPTGYNEQFF

CDR3 length: 16
V gene: TRBV6-6
J gene: TRBJ2-3
D gene: .
clone size: .
CDR3 DNA: TGTGCCAGCAGTCCCAGTGGGACCCTAGACCTATATATGCAGTATTTT
CDR3 protein: CASSPSGTLDLYMQYF

CDR3 length: 13
V gene: TRBV29-1
J gene: TRBJ1-4
D gene: .
clone size: many
CDR3 DNA: TGCAGCGTTGAAGAGGGAACTAATGAAAAACTGTTTTTT
CDR3 protein: CSVEEGTNEKLFF

CDR3 length: 15
V gene: TRBV29-1
J gene: TRBJ1-2
D gene: TRBD1
clone size: many
CDR3 DNA: TGCAGCGTTGAAAAAACACAGGGGGCCTTTGAGGGCTACACCTTC
CDR3 protein: CSVEKTQGAFEGYTF

CDR3 length: 13
V gene: TRBV29-1
J gene: TRBJ1-2
D gene: .
clone size: many
CDR3 DNA: TGCAGCGCTACACAGGGAGGCAACTATGGCTACACCTTC
CDR3 protein: CSATQGGNYGYTF

CDR3 length: 14
V gene: TRBV11-3
J gene: TRBJ2-1
D gene: .
clone size: .
CDR3 DNA: TGTGCCAACAGCCGGCAGAATGGGGTAGAGCCACGGTTCTTC
CDR3 protein: CANSRQNGVEPRFF

CDR3 length: 14
V gene: TRBV6-6
J gene: TRBJ1-3
D gene: .
clone size: .
CDR3 DNA: TGTGCCAGCAGCGAGCAGGACTCTGGAAACACCATATATTTT
CDR3 protein: CASSEQDSGNTIYF

CDR3 length: 15
V gene: TRBV5-1
J gene: TRBJ2-1
D gene: TRBD1
clone size: many
CDR3 DNA: TGCGCCAGCAGCTTGGTACTACAGGGGCACAATGAGCAGTTCTTC
CDR3 protein: CASSLVLQGHNEQFF

CDR3 length: 14
V gene: TRBV11-3
J gene: TRBJ2-7
D gene: TRBD1
clone size: many
CDR3 DNA: TGTGCCAGCAGCTTGACCGGGACAGCCTACGAGCAGTACTTC
CDR3 protein: CASSLTGTAYEQYF

CDR3 length: 11
V gene: TRBV4-1
J gene: TRBJ2-7
D gene: .
clone size: many
CDR3 DNA: TGCGCCAGCAGCCAGAAGTCCGAGCAGTACTTC
CDR3 protein: CASSQKSEQYF

CDR3 length: 17
V gene: TRBV28
J gene: TRBJ2-7
D gene: .
clone size: .
CDR3 DNA: TGTGCCAGCAGTTTCTTCCGGCTAGCCGAAGAGTCCTACGTGCAGTACTTC
CDR3 protein: CASSFFRLAEESYVQYF

CDR3 length: 16
V gene: TRBV10-1
J gene: TRBJ2-4
D gene: TRBD2
clone size: .
CDR3 DNA: TGCGCCAACAGTCTGGGACTAGCGGGAATAGATGCCATTCAGTACTTC
CDR3 protein: CANSLGLAGIDAIQYF

CDR3 length: 15
V gene: TRBV5-1
J gene: TRBJ1-5
D gene: TRBD1
clone size: .
CDR3 DNA: TGCGCCGGCAGCCTTGGGACAGGGGGCCATCAGCCCCAGCATTTT
CDR3 protein: CAGSLGTGGHQPQHF

CDR3 length: 15
V gene: TRBV5-5
J gene: TRBJ2-1
D gene: .
clone size: .
CDR3 DNA: TGTGCCAGCAGCCCCGCGGCTAGCGCATTCAATGAGCACTTCTTC
CDR3 protein: CASSPAASAFNEHFF

CDR3 length: 12
V gene: TRBV12-3/TRBV12-4
J gene: TRBJ2-7
D gene: .
clone size: .
CDR3 DNA: TGTGCCAGCAGTTTTCGTCGGCCTGAGCAGTACTTC
CDR3 protein: CASSFRRPEQYF

CDR3 length: 15
V gene: TRBV4-1
J gene: TRBJ2-7
D gene: .
clone size: .
CDR3 DNA: TGCGCCAGCAGCCAAGCCCCCGGCGGGACCGCTGAGGAGTACTTC
CDR3 protein: CASSQAPGGTAEEYF

CDR3 length: 14
V gene: TRBV12-3/TRBV12-4
J gene: TRBJ1-2
D gene: .
clone size: .
CDR3 DNA: TGTGCCAGCAGTTTTAGGGGTGTTAACCATGGCTACACCTTC
CDR3 protein: CASSFRGVNHGYTF

CDR3 length: 19
V gene: TRBV11-1
J gene: TRBJ2-3
D gene: TRBD2
clone size: .
CDR3 DNA: TGTGCCAGCAGCTCCCGGGACGGGACTAGCGGGAGTAGTGTAGATACGCAGTATTTT
CDR3 protein: CASSSRDGTSGSSVDTQYF

CDR3 length: 14
V gene: TRBV28
J gene: TRBJ1-2
D gene: TRBD1
clone size: .
CDR3 DNA: TGTGCCAGCAGTTTACAGGGGGCTAACTATGGCTACACCTTC
CDR3 protein: CASSLQGANYGYTF

CDR3 length: 16
V gene: TRBV6-6
J gene: TRBJ2-1
D gene: TRBD2
clone size: many
CDR3 DNA: TGTGCCAGCAGTAGAGCGGGAGGGAGCTCCTACAATGAGCAGTTCTTC
CDR3 protein: CASSRAGGSSYNEQFF

CDR3 length: 13
V gene: TRBV6-5
J gene: TRBJ1-6
D gene: .
clone size: .
CDR3 DNA: TGTGCCAGCAGTCGGTACTATAATTCACCCCTCCAGTTT
CDR3 protein: CASSRYYNSPLQF

CDR3 length: 14
V gene: TRBV28
J gene: TRBJ2-6
D gene: .
clone size: .
CDR3 DNA: TGTGCCAGCAGTCTTTGGTCTGGGGCCAACGTACTGACTTTC
CDR3 protein: CASSLWSGANVLTF

CDR3 length: 15
V gene: TRBV18
J gene: TRBJ1-5
D gene: TRBD1
clone size: .
CDR3 DNA: TGCGCCAGCTCACCACTTGGGACAGTCAATCAGCCCCAGCATTTT
CDR3 protein: CASSPLGTVNQPQHF

CDR3 length: 14
V gene: TRBV5-1
J gene: TRBJ2-7
D gene: .
clone size: .
CDR3 DNA: TGCGCCAGCAGCTTGGGTCAGGGGAGGCACGAGCAGTACTTC
CDR3 protein: CASSLGQGRHEQYF

CDR3 length: 15
V gene: TRBV11-2
J gene: TRBJ2-1
D gene: TRBD1
clone size: .
CDR3 DNA: TGTGCCAGCAGCTTAGGGGGGACAGGTTACAATGAACAGTCCTTC
CDR3 protein: CASSLGGTGYNEQSF

CDR3 length: 14
V gene: TRBV6-6
J gene: TRBJ1-1
D gene: .
clone size: .
CDR3 DNA: TGTGCCAGCAATCGGGGGGTCGCGAACACTGAAGCTTTCTTT
CDR3 protein: CASNRGVANTEAFF

CDR3 length: 14
V gene: TRBV12-3/TRBV12-4
J gene: TRBJ1-6
D gene: .
clone size: many
CDR3 DNA: TGTGCCAGCACCGTCTCGGTCCAATTATTTGCCCTCCACTTT
CDR3 protein: CASTVSVQLFALHF

CDR3 length: 14
V gene: TRBV11-2
J gene: TRBJ2-1
D gene: TRBD1
clone size: medium-sized
CDR3 DNA: TGTGCCAGCAGCGGGGGACAGGGATACAATGAGCAGTTCTTC
CDR3 protein: CASSGGQGYNEQFF

CDR3 length: 15
V gene: TRBV6-5
J gene: TRBJ2-7
D gene: TRBD1
clone size: .
CDR3 DNA: TGTGCCAGCAGTACCCCCCGGGACAGCCAGTACGAGCCGTACTTC
CDR3 protein: CASSTPRDSQYEPYF

CDR3 length: 12
V gene: TRBV18
J gene: TRBJ1-1
D gene: .
clone size: .
CDR3 DNA: TGTGCCAGCTCGCTTAATGGCAGGGAAGCTTTCTTT
CDR3 protein: CASSLNGREAFF

CDR3 length: 15
V gene: TRBV6-5
J gene: TRBJ1-5
D gene: TRBD1
clone size: many
CDR3 DNA: TGTGCCAGCAGGAGGACAGGGGACGTCAATCAGCCCCAGCATTTT
CDR3 protein: CASRRTGDVNQPQHF

CDR3 length: 15
V gene: TRBV6-6
J gene: TRBJ2-3
D gene: .
clone size: .
CDR3 DNA: TGTGCCAGCAGTTACGGTAGATCTAGCAATCAGCCCCAGTATTTT
CDR3 protein: CASSYGRSSNQPQYF